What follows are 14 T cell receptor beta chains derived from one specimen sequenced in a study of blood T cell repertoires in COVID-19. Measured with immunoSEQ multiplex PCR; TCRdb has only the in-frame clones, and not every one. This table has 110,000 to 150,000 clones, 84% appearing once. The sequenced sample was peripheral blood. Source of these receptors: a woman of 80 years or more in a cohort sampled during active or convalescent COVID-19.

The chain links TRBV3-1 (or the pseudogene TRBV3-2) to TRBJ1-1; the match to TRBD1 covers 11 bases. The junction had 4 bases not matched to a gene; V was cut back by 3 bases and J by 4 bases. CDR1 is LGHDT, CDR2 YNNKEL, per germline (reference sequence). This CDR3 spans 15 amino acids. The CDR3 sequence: CASSQGQGGITEAFF. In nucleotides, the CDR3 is TGTGCCAGCAGCCAGGGACAGGGGGGCATCACTGAAGCTTTCTTT.

The CDR3 region has the DNA TGTGCCAGCAATATGAACACTGAAGCTTTCTTT. This codes for CASNMNTEAFF. The chain joins TRBV6-6 to TRBJ1-1, with D unclear. CDR1 is MNHNY, CDR2 SVGAGI, per germline (reference sequence). V was trimmed by 7 bases and J by 0 bases, leaving 3 bases between them. The CDR3 has 11 residues.

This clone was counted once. The CDR3 loop reads CASSPREVCEQYF. The CDR3 DNA is TGTGCCAGCAGTCCTAGGGAGGTCTGCGAGCAGTACTTC. This chain joins TRBV6-4 and TRBJ2-7; a weak D match, TRBD2 (6 bases). CDR3 size: 13 residues. The V end lost 5 bases, the J end lost 6 bases, and 14 bases lay between the germline ends. Germline values: CDR1 MRHNA, CDR2 SNTAGT.

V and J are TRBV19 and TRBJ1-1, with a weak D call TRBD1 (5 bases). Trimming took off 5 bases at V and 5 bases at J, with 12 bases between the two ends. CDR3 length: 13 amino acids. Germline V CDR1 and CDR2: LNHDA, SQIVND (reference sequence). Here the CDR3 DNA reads TGTGCCAGTAGTTTTACAGGAAAAACTGAAGCTTTCTTT. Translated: CASSFTGKTEAFF.

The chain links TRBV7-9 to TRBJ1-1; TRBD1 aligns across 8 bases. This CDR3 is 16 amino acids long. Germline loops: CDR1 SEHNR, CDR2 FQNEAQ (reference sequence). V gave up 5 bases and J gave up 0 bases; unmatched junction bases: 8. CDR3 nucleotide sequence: TGTGCCAGCAGCAAGAATCTACAGGGGGTGAACACTGAAGCTTTCTTT. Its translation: CASSKNLQGVNTEAFF.

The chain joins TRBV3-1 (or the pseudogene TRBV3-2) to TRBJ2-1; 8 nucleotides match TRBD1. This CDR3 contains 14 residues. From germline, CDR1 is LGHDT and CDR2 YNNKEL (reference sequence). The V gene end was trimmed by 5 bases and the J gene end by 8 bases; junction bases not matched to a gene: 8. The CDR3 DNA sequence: TGTGCCAGCAGCACCCACAGGGGGAACTATGAGCAGTTCTTC. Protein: CASSTHRGNYEQFF.

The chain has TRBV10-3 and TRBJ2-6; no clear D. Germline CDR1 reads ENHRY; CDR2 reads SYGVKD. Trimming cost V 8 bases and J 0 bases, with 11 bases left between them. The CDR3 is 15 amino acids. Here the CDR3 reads CAIENGGSGANVLTF. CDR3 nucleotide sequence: TGTGCCATCGAAAATGGCGGCTCTGGGGCCAACGTCCTGACTTTC.

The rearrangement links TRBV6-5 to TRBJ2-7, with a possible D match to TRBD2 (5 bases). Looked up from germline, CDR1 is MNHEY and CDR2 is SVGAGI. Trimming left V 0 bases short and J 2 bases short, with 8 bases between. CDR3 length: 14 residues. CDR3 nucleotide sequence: TGTGCCAGCAGTTACTCATGGGGAGCCTACGAGCAGTACTTC. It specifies CASSYSWGAYEQYF.

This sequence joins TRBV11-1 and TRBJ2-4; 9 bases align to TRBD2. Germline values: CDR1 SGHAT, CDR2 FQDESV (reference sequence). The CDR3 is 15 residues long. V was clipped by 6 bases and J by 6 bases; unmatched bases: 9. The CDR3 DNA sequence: TGTGCCAGCAGTCAGAGCGGGGGGATCGGAAACATTCAGTACTTC. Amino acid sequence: CASSQSGGIGNIQYF.

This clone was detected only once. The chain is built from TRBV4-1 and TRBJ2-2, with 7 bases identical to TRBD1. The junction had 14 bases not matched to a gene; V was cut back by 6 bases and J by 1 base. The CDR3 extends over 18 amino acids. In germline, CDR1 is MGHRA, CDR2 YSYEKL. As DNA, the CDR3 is TGCGCCAGCAGTCGCTACTCAGCCGGGACAGAGAACACCGGGGAGCTGTTTTTT. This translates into CASSRYSAGTENTGELFF.

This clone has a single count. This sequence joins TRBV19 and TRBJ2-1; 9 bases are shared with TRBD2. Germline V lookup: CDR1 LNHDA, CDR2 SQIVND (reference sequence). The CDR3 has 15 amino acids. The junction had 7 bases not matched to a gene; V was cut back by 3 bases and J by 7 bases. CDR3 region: CASSIIAGAGNEQFF. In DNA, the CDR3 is TGTGCCAGTAGTATTATAGCGGGGGCGGGGAATGAGCAGTTCTTC.

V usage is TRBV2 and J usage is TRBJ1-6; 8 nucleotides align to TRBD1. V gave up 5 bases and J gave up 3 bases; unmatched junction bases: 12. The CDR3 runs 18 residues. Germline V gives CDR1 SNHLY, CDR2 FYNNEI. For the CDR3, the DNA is TGTGCCAGCAGTCCCCCTCCGGGACAGGAGATCTATAATTCACCCCTCCACTTT. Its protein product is CASSPPPGQEIYNSPLHF.

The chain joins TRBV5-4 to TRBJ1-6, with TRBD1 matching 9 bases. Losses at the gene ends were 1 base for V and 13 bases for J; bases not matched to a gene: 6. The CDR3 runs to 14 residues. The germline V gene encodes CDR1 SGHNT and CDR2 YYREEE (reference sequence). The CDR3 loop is CASSLMGQGNPLHF. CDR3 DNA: TGTGCCAGCAGCTTGATGGGACAGGGCAACCCCCTCCACTTT. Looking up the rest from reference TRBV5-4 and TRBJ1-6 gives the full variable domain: ETGVTQSPTHLIKTRGQQVTLRCSSQSGHNTVSWYQQALGQGPQFIFQYYREEENGRGNFPPRFSGLQFPNYSSELNVNALELDDSALYLCASSLMGQGNPLHFGNGTRLTVT.

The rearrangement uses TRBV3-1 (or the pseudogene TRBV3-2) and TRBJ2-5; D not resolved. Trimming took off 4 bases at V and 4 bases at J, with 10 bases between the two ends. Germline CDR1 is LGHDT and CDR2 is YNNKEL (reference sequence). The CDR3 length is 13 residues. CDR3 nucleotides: TGTGCCAGCAGCCCGACACGAAGAGAGACCCAGTACTTC. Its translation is CASSPTRRETQYF.